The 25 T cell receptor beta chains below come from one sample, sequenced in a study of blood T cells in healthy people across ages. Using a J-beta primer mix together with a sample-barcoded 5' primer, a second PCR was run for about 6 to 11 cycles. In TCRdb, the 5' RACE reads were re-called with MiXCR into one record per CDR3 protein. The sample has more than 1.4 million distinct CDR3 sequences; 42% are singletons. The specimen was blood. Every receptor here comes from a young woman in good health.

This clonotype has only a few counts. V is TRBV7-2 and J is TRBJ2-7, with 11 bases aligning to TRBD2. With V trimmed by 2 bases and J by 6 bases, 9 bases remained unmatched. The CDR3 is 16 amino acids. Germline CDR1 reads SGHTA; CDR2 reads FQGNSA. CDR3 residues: CASSLISGRAFGEQYF. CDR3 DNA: TGTGCCAGCAGCTTAATTAGCGGGAGGGCTTTCGGCGAGCAGTACTTC.

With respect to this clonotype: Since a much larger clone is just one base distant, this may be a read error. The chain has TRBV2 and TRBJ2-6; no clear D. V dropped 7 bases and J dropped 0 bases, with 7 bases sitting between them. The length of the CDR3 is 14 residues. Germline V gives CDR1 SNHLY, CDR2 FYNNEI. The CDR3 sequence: CASISDSGANVLTF. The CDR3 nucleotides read TGTGCCAGCATATCCGACTCTGGGGCCAACGTCCTGACTTTC.

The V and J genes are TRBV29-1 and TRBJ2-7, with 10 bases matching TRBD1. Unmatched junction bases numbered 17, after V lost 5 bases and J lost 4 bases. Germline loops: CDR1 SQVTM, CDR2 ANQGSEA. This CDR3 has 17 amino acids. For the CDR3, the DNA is TGCAGCGTTATATACCGGGACAGGGGATCCAGCAATTACGAGCAGTACTTC. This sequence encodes CSVIYRDRGSSNYEQYF.

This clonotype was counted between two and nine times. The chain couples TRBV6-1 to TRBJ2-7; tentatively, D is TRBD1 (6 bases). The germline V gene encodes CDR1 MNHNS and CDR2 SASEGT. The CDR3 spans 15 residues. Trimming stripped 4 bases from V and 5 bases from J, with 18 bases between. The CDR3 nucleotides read TGTGCCAGCAGTGTTAATCTGGGCAGGGGCAACGAGCAGTACTTC. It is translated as CASSVNLGRGNEQYF.

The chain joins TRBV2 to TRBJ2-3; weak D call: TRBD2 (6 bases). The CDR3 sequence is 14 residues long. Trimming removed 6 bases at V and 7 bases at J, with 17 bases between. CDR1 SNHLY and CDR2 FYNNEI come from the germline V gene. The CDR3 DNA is TGTGCCAGCAGGGGGACTTCTGGAATAAATACGCAGTATTTT. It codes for CASRGTSGINTQYF. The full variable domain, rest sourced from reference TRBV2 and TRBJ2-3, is EPEVTQTPSHQVTQMGQEVILRCVPISNHLYFYWYRQILGQKVEFLVSFYNNEISEKSEIFDDQFSVERPDGSNFTLKIRSTKLEDSAMYFCASRGTSGINTQYFGPGTRLTVL.

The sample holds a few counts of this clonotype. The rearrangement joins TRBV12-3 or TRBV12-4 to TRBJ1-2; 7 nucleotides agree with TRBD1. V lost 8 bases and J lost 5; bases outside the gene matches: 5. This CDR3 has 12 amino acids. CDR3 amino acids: CASAQGQYGYTF. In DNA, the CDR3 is TGTGCCAGCGCACAGGGGCAGTATGGCTACACCTTC.

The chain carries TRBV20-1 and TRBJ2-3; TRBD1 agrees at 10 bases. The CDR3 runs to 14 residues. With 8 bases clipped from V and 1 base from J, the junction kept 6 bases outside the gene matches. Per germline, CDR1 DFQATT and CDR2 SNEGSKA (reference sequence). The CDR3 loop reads CSPGQGVRTDTQYF. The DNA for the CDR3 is TGCAGTCCCGGACAGGGGGTGCGCACAGATACGCAGTATTTT.

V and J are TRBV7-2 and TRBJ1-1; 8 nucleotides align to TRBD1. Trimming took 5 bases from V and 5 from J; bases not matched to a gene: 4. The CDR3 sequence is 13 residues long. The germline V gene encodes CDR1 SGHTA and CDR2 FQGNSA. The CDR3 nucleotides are TGTGCCAGCAGCACCCGGACAGGGACTGAAGCTTTCTTT. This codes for CASSTRTGTEAFF.

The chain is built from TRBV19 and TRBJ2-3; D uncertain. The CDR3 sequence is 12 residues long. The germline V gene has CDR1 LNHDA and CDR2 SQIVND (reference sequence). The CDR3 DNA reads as TGTGCTTTGGGATCTAGCACAGATACGCAGTATTTT. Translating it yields CALGSSTDTQYF.

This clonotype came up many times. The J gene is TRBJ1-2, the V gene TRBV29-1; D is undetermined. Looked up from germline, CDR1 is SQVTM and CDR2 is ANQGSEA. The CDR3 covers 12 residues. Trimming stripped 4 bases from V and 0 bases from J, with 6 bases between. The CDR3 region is CSVGGANYGYTF. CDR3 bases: TGCAGCGTTGGGGGAGCTAACTATGGCTACACCTTC.

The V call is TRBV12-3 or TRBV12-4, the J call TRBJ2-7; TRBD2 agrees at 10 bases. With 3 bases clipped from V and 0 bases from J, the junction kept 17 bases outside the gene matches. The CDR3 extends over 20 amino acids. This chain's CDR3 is CASSFSGKTSGALSSYEQYF. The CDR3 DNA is TGTGCCAGCAGTTTCTCAGGAAAAACTAGCGGGGCTTTGAGCTCCTACGAGCAGTACTTC.

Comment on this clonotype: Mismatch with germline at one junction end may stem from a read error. The CDR3 DNA is TGTGCCAGCAGCCTAGCGCCCAGGGGAGCGGAGACCCAGTACTTC. Its protein is CASSLAPRGAETQYF. The chain joins TRBV7-7 to TRBJ2-5; perhaps D is TRBD1 or TRBD2 (6 bases each). CDR1 is SSHAT and CDR2 is FNYEAQ in the germline V gene (reference sequence). The CDR3 has 15 amino acids.

Here the CDR3 reads CASSYVSNEQYF. DNA for the CDR3: TGTGCCAGCAGTTACGTGAGTAACGAGCAGTACTTC. The chain has TRBV6-2 or TRBV6-3 and TRBJ2-5; D unclear. The J call may be faulty, since TRBJ2-7 better matches the DNA end. The length of the CDR3 is 12 residues. CDR1 is MNHEY and CDR2 is SVGEGT in the germline V gene.

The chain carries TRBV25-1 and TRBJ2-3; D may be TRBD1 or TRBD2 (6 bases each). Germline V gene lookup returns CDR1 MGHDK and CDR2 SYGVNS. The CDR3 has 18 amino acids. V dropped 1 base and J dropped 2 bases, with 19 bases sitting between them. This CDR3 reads CASSESPGANLYTDTQYF. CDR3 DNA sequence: TGTGCCAGCAGTGAATCCCCGGGGGCCAACTTGTACACAGATACGCAGTATTTT.

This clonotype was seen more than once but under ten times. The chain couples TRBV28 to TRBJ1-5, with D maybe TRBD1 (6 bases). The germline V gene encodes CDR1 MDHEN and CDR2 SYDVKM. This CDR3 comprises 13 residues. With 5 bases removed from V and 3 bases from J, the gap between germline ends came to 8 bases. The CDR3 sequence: CASSGGHNQPQHF. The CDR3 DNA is TGTGCCAGCAGTGGGGGGCACAATCAGCCCCAGCATTTT.

DNA of the CDR3: TGTGCCAGCAGCCCCTCCCCAGCGGCTTGGGGAGAGGAGCAGTTCTTC. Its translation: CASSPSPAAWGEEQFF. The chain has TRBV11-2 and TRBJ2-1; D may be TRBD2 (5 bases). CDR1 and CDR2 (germline): SGHAT, FQNNGV. The ends were cut back, 5 bases at V and 10 bases at J, with 24 bases in the middle. The CDR3 totals 16 residues.

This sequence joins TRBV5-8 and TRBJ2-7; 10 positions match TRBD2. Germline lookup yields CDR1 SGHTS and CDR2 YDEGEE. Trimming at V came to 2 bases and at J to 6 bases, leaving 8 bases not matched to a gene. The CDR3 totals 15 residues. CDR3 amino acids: CASSFSAGGTGEQYF. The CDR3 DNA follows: TGTGCCAGCAGCTTTTCAGCGGGGGGGACGGGCGAGCAGTACTTC.

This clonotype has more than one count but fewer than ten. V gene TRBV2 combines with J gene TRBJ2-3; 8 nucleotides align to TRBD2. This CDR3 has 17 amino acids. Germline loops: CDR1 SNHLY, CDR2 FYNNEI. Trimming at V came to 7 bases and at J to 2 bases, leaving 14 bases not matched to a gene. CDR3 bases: TGTGCCAGCATCGGTCCTCAGCGGGAGAGGGTCACAGATACGCAGTATTTT. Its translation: CASIGPQRERVTDTQYF.

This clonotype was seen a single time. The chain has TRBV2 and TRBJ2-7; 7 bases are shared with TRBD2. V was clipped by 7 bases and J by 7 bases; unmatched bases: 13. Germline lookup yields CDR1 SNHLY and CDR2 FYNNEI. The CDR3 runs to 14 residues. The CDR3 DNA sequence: TGTGCCAGCACCACTGGGAGACTTAGCGGGGAGCAGTACTTC. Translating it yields CASTTGRLSGEQYF.

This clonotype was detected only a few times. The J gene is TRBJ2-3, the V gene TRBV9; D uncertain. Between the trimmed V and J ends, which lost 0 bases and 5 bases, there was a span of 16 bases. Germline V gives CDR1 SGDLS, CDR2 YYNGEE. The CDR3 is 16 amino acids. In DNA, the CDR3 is TGTGCCAGCAGCGTAGCTTCCGGCGGCAGAGAAGATACGCAGTATTTT. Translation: CASSVASGGREDTQYF.

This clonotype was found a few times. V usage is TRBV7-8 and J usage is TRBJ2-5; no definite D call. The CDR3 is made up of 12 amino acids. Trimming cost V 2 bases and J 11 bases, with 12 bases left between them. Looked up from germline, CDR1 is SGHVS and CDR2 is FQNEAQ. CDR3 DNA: TGTGCCAGCAGCTTAAGCCGCCATGAGCAGTACTTC. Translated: CASSLSRHEQYF.

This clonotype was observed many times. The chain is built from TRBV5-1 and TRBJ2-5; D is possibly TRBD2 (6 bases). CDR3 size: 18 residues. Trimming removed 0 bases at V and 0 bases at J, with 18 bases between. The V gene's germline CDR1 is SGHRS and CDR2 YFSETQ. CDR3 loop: CASSLGTLAGSYQETQYF. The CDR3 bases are TGCGCCAGCAGCTTGGGGACCTTGGCGGGGTCGTACCAAGAGACCCAGTACTTC.

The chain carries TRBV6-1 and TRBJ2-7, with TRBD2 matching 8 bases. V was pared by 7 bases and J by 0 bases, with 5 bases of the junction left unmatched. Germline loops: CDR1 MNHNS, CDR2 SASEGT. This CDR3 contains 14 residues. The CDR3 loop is CASIWRGVSYEQYF. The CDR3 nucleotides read TGTGCCAGCATCTGGCGGGGGGTCTCCTACGAGCAGTACTTC.

Here the CDR3 DNA reads TGCAGTGCCGGAAGCGGGGTCCCCTACAATGAGCAGTTCTTC. Its translation is CSAGSGVPYNEQFF. The chain couples TRBV20-1 to TRBJ2-1, with 7 bases that match TRBD2. Germline CDR1 is DFQATT and CDR2 is SNEGSKA (reference sequence). CDR3 length: 14 amino acids. The V segment lost 6 bases and the J segment 2 bases; nucleotides outside the gene matches: 7.

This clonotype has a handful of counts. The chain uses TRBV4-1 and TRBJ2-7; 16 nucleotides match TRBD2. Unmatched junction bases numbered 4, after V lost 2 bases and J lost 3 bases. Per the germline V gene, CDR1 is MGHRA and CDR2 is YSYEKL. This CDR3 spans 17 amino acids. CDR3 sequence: CASSQLGTSGRVYEQYF. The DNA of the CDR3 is TGCGCCAGCAGCCAACTTGGGACTAGCGGGAGGGTCTACGAGCAGTACTTC.